This T cell receptor (beta chain) originates from a study of identical twins. V was clipped by 0 bases and J by 9 bases, with 11 bases between them. Per the germline V gene, CDR1 is SQVTM and CDR2 is ANQGSEA. The CDR3 runs 12 residues. This clonotype was counted a few times. A universal primer site was added by template switching, and unique molecular identifiers were carried by the cDNA. TCRdb re-analysed the 5' RACE reads in MiXCR, keeping a single row per CDR3 protein. Among about 720,000 distinct CDR3 sequences listed, 18% were seen once. These records were also assigned to another study, of T cells expressing NK-cell markers.

This clonotype was sampled from a woman under 30 in good health. The chain carries TRBV29-1 and TRBJ2-5; maybe TRBD1 (5 bases). Source material: PBMCs. DNA for the CDR3: TGCAGCGTTGAAGAACCGGCCAGGGCCCAGTACTTC. It is translated as CSVEEPARAQYF.